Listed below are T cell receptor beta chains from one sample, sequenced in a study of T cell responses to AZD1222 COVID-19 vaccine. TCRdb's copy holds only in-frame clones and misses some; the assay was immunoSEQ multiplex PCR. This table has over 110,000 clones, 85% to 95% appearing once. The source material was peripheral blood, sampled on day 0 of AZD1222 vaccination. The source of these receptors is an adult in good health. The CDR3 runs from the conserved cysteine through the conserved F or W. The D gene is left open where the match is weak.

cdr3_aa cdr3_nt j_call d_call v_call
CASNYGVEQFF TGTGCCAGTAATTATGGGGTTGAGCAGTTCTTC TRBJ2-1 NA TRBV19
CASSSLASNQPQHF TGTGCCAGCAGTTCACTGGCTAGCAATCAGCCCCAGCATTTT TRBJ1-5 NA TRBV7-9
CASSQFGTGVAGYTF TGTGCCAGCAGCCAATTCGGGACAGGGGTCGCTGGCTACACCTTC TRBJ1-2 TRBD1 TRBV3-1/TRBV3-2
CASSGPFEQYF TGTGCCAGCAGCGGACCATTCGAGCAGTACTTC TRBJ2-7 NA TRBV6-5
CASSQLQGRIYEQYF TGTGCCAGCAGCCAGTTACAGGGGAGGATCTACGAGCAGTACTTC TRBJ2-7 NA TRBV3-1/TRBV3-2
CASSQSRGMETQYF TGTGCCAGCAGCCAATCTCGGGGGATGGAGACCCAGTACTTC TRBJ2-5 NA TRBV3-1/TRBV3-2
CASSLALDQRNSPLHF TGTGCCAGCAGCTTAGCGCTCGATCAAAGGAATTCACCCCTCCACTTT TRBJ1-6 NA TRBV7-8
CASSLEGSGAYEQYF TGCGCCAGCAGCTTGGAGGGTAGCGGGGCCTACGAGCAGTACTTC TRBJ2-7 TRBD2 TRBV5-1
CASSVAGQGSYEQYF TGTGCCAGCAGCGTAGCCGGACAGGGTTCCTACGAGCAGTACTTC TRBJ2-7 TRBD1 TRBV9
CASSSHMGRGSDQPQHF TGTGCCAGCAGTTCCCATATGGGCCGGGGCAGCGATCAGCCCCAGCATTTT TRBJ1-5 NA TRBV28
CASNPRQGTGELFF TGTGCCAGCAACCCCAGGCAGGGCACCGGGGAGCTGTTTTTT TRBJ2-2 NA TRBV7-2
CASGLVQGGNTEAFF TGTGCTAGTGGTTTGGTACAAGGAGGGAACACTGAAGCTTTCTTT TRBJ1-1 NA TRBV12-5
CASSSGQHHYGYTF TGTGCCAGCAGCTCCGGACAGCATCACTATGGCTACACCTTC TRBJ1-2 NA TRBV5-8
CASSSSIGKPNTGELFF TGCGCCAGCAGCTCAAGTATCGGGAAGCCGAACACCGGGGAGCTGTTTTTT TRBJ2-2 NA TRBV5-1
CASSLGGGFEETQYF TGTGCCAGCAGCCTCGGCGGGGGGTTTGAAGAGACCCAGTACTTC TRBJ2-5 TRBD2 TRBV5-4
CASSSFRDRDHEQYF TGTGCCAGCAGTTCTTTTCGGGACAGGGACCACGAGCAGTACTTC TRBJ2-7 TRBD1 TRBV27
CASSYSADSYEQYF TGTGCCAGCAGTTACTCGGCAGACTCCTACGAGCAGTACTTC TRBJ2-7 NA TRBV6-5
CASSLTAFEQPQHF TGTGCCAGCAGCCTAACAGCGTTCGAGCAGCCCCAGCATTTT TRBJ1-5 NA TRBV3-1/TRBV3-2
CASRAYRASGYNEQFF TGCGCCAGCAGGGCTTACAGGGCCTCTGGCTACAATGAGCAGTTCTTC TRBJ2-1 NA TRBV10-2
CASSVGGSYNEQFF TGTGCCAGCAGCGTAGGGGGCTCCTACAATGAGCAGTTCTTC TRBJ2-1 NA TRBV9